The 18 T cell receptor beta chains given below trace back to one sample, sequenced in a study of OX40 agonist ivuxolimab in advanced cancers. Clones were read by immunoSEQ multiplex PCR, and TCRdb kept only the in-frame ones, dropping some. The sample has under 14,000 clones; 77% are singletons. Material: CD4+ or CD8+ T cells sorted from blood, obtained in a trial of the OX40 agonist ivuxolimab. These receptors were collected from an adult with an advanced solid tumor such as melanoma, head and neck, liver or kidney cancer.

The rearrangement joins TRBV28 to TRBJ2-6, with 10 bases matching TRBD1. CDR1 and CDR2 from the germline V gene are MDHEN and SYDVKM. Germline trimming cut 6 bases from V and 0 bases from J; bases unmatched to any gene: 5. The CDR3 extends over 17 amino acids. The CDR3 region is CASRSGTGDSGANVLTF. CDR3 sequence (DNA): TGTGCCAGCAGGAGCGGGACAGGGGACTCTGGGGCCAACGTCCTGACTTTC.

By share, this clone counts as large. The sample holds other DNA sequences that translate to the same CDR3. The chain recombines TRBV6-1 with TRBJ1-1, with D uncertain. Germline V gives CDR1 MNHNS, CDR2 SASEGT. This CDR3 comprises 15 residues. With 0 bases removed from V and 1 base from J, the gap between germline ends came to 9 bases. This chain's CDR3 is CASSEAPLGNTEAFF. The DNA for the CDR3 is TGTGCCAGCAGTGAAGCGCCATTGGGGAACACTGAAGCTTTCTTT.

The CDR3: CASSILAEGADTQYF. The CDR3 DNA sequence: TGTGCCAGCAGCATCCTAGCGGAAGGAGCAGATACGCAGTATTTT. J is TRBJ2-3 and V is TRBV28, with 7 bases matching TRBD2. The germline V gene encodes CDR1 MDHEN and CDR2 SYDVKM. CDR3 length: 15 residues. The trim removed 6 bases at V and 4 bases at J, leaving 10 bases unmatched.

V usage is TRBV28 and J usage is TRBJ1-1; possibly TRBD1 for D (6 bases). CDR1 is MDHEN, CDR2 SYDVKM, per germline. This CDR3 has 15 amino acids. Trimming shortened V by 6 bases and J by 0 bases, and 14 bases separated the two germline ends. The DNA for the CDR3 is TGTGCCAGCAGCCTCCGAGGGGGGTTGAACACTGAAGCTTTCTTT. It translates to CASSLRGGLNTEAFF.

The rearrangement joins TRBV28 to TRBJ2-2; TRBD2 agrees at 7 bases. The V gene end was trimmed by 3 bases and the J gene end by 1 base; junction bases not matched to a gene: 8. This CDR3 comprises 17 residues. Germline CDR1 MDHEN, CDR2 SYDVKM. The CDR3 here is CASSFSLAGENTGELFF. The CDR3 DNA is TGTGCCAGCAGTTTTTCATTAGCGGGCGAGAACACCGGGGAGCTGTTTTTT.

The rearrangement links TRBV11-2 to TRBJ1-1, with TRBD1 identical over 11 bases. Germline trimming cut 5 bases from V and 3 bases from J; bases unmatched to any gene: 8. Germline V CDR1 and CDR2: SGHAT, FQNNGV. This CDR3 spans 16 amino acids. As DNA, the CDR3 is TGTGCCAGCAGCCTCCCTTCGGGACAGGGGGACACTGAAGCTTTCTTT. This sequence encodes CASSLPSGQGDTEAFF.

In its sample, this clone was seen a few times. This chain links TRBV9 with TRBJ2-3; no definite D call. Germline assignment: CDR1 SGDLS and CDR2 YYNGEE. The CDR3 loop spans 12 amino acids. The ends were cut back, 3 bases at V and 2 bases at J, with 4 bases in the middle. CDR3 in amino acids: CASSGDTDTQYF. The CDR3, as DNA: TGTGCCAGCAGCGGGGACACAGATACGCAGTATTTT.

V usage is TRBV6-5 and J usage is TRBJ1-1, with a tentative D call TRBD1 (5 bases). From germline, CDR1 is MNHEY and CDR2 SVGAGI. V dropped 6 bases and J dropped 6 bases, with 14 bases sitting between them. The CDR3 is 13 residues long. The CDR3 is CASSLAPGAEAFF. Here the CDR3 DNA reads TGTGCCAGCAGCCTTGCACCGGGGGCTGAAGCTTTCTTT.

V gene TRBV2 combines with J gene TRBJ2-7, with D perhaps matching TRBD1 (6 bases). V lost 4 bases and J 0 bases, leaving 19 bases between the germline ends. CDR1 and CDR2 (germline): SNHLY, FYNNEI. The CDR3 is made up of 17 amino acids. The CDR3 DNA reads as TGTGCCAGCAGTGGAAGGTTCGGACAGATAGTCTCCTACGAGCAGTACTTC. Translated: CASSGRFGQIVSYEQYF.

The chain couples TRBV29-1 to TRBJ2-7; TRBD2 matches 9 bases. Trimming removed 5 bases from V and 2 bases from J; junction bases left unmatched: 10. Germline V gene data show CDR1 as SQVTM and CDR2 as ANQGSEA. The length of the CDR3 is 15 residues. As DNA, the CDR3 is TGCAGCGTTTACCCGACTAGCGGTACCCCCTACGAGCAGTACTTC. Protein product: CSVYPTSGTPYEQYF.

The chain recombines TRBV20-1 with TRBJ1-1; D may be TRBD1 (6 bases). The CDR3 runs 11 residues. CDR1 and CDR2 (germline): DFQATT, SNEGSKA (reference sequence). With 8 bases removed from V and 1 base from J, the gap between germline ends came to 8 bases. The CDR3 sequence is CSRQENTEAFF. In DNA, the CDR3 is TGCAGTCGACAGGAGAACACTGAAGCTTTCTTT.

This chain links TRBV6-5 with TRBJ2-4, with D possibly matching TRBD2 (6 bases). V was trimmed by 0 bases and J by 8 bases, leaving 14 bases between them. CDR1 is MNHEY, CDR2 SVGAGI, per germline. CDR3 length: 15 residues. The CDR3 spells CASSYSEGKGDIQYF. Written as DNA, the CDR3 is TGTGCCAGCAGTTACTCGGAGGGTAAAGGGGACATTCAGTACTTC.

The V call is TRBV25-1, the J call TRBJ1-2; D is unclear. V was shortened by 5 bases and J by 4 bases, with 8 bases between the two germline ends. The germline V gene has CDR1 MGHDK and CDR2 SYGVNS. CDR3 length equals 12 residues. CDR3: CASSNTLYGYTF. The DNA of the CDR3 is TGTGCCAGCAGTAATACACTCTATGGCTACACCTTC.

This clone has a single count. The V and J genes are TRBV28 and TRBJ2-4, with unresolved D. Germline values: CDR1 MDHEN, CDR2 SYDVKM. The CDR3 sequence is 16 residues long. The V gene lost 6 bases and the J gene lost 2 bases, with 17 bases spanning the gap. CDR3 bases: TGTGCCAGCAGCACCCAGAGCCAAGGGACCAAAAACATTCAGTACTTC. It specifies CASSTQSQGTKNIQYF.

As for this clone: The same CDR3 can be traced to other DNA sequences in this sample. V gene TRBV4-3 combines with J gene TRBJ2-7; possible D gene TRBD1, 6 bases. CDR1 is LGHNA, CDR2 YSLEER, per germline. V was cut by 3 bases and J by 1 base, with 16 bases left in between. The CDR3 has 16 residues. The CDR3 DNA is TGCGCCAGCAGCCATTCCGCGACAGGAGAATCCTACGAGCAGTACTTC. This codes for CASSHSATGESYEQYF.

The chain combines TRBV11-1 with TRBJ2-5; 7 bases agree with TRBD1. Germline CDR1 and CDR2: SGHAT and FQDESV (reference sequence). The CDR3 is 14 residues long. V shed 4 bases and J 1 base; nucleotides not matched to a gene: 3. The CDR3 sequence is CASSSWDSQETQYF. The CDR3 DNA is TGTGCCAGCAGCTCCTGGGACAGCCAAGAGACCCAGTACTTC.

In DNA form, the CDR3 reads TGTGCCAGCAGTGGAGACACCGATTCGGGCTACGAGCAGTACTTC. It codes for CASSGDTDSGYEQYF. V gene TRBV2 combines with J gene TRBJ2-7, with D unresolved. CDR1 is SNHLY and CDR2 is FYNNEI in the germline V gene. Trimming took off 4 bases at V and 3 bases at J, with 16 bases between the two ends. The CDR3 contains 15 residues.

The chain joins TRBV4-3 to TRBJ1-2; 8 bases are a match to TRBD1. V dropped 2 bases and J dropped 7; count of bases not matched to a gene: 12. This CDR3 has 16 amino acids. Germline CDR1 reads LGHNA; CDR2 reads YSLEER. The CDR3 DNA is TGCGCCAGCAGCCAAATTTCCGACAGGGGAGGATTTGGCTACACCTTC. This sequence encodes CASSQISDRGGFGYTF.